This T cell receptor (beta chain) was captured by sequencing in a study of blood T cell repertoires in COVID-19. Overall study: Sites across the United States, Italy and Spain contributed samples from acute and convalescent COVID-19. PBMCs, B-cell-depleted T cells, or T cells were the source of the cDNA or gDNA that made up the material.

TCRdb keeps only in-frame clones here, not all; method: immunoSEQ multiplex PCR. The sample has hundreds of thousands of clones, 85% to 90% seen once. The germline CDR1 and CDR2 sequences are SGHRS and YFSETQ. V dropped 0 bases and J dropped 7 bases, with 8 bases sitting between them. CDR3 length equals 13 residues. The sequenced sample was peripheral blood. This rearrangement joins TRBV5-1 to TRBJ1-3, with D uncertain. The origin of this receptor is a woman aged 40-49 years who had recovered from COVID-19. The CDR3 loop reads CASSLAGRNTIYF. The DNA of the CDR3 is TGCGCCAGCAGCTTGGCCGGCAGGAACACCATATATTTT.